A selection of T cell receptor beta chains follows, all from one sample in a study of blood T cell repertoires in COVID-19. Using immunoSEQ multiplex PCR, the repertoire was profiled, and TCRdb retains in-frame clones only, with some absent. The repertoire holds 250,000 or so clones, more than 75% seen once, with roughly 6.7% in the top ten. The sequenced sample was PBMCs or T cells enriched from blood (not recorded which). The receptors were gathered from a woman aged 45 to 65 who had been exposed to COVID-19. Both conserved end residues are part of each CDR3. The order of the fields is V gene, D gene, clone size, J gene, CDR3 DNA, CDR3 protein. The D gene is left open where the match is weak. The size entry is marked missing in some rows and otherwise reads once, few, many or a size class.

>TRBV12-5|TRBD1|once|TRBJ1-5
TGTGCTAGTGGGACAGGGGGGAATCAGCCCCAGCATTTT
CASGTGGNQPQHF
>TRBV7-9|.|few|TRBJ2-3
TGTGCCAGCAGCTCAAGGCGGGCCAACACAGATACGCAGTATTTT
CASSSRRANTDTQYF
>TRBV7-9|TRBD1|once|TRBJ2-6
TGTGCCAGCAGCTTAGCTCAGGGGGCTTCTGGGGCCAACGTCCTGACTTTC
CASSLAQGASGANVLTF
>TRBV11-2|TRBD2|.|TRBJ2-3
TGTGCCAGCAGCTCACCCCAGGGGCGGGGGGGCACAGATACGCAGTATTTT
CASSSPQGRGGTDTQYF
>TRBV7-6|TRBD2|.|TRBJ2-1
TGTGCCAGCAGCTTAAGCGTAGCGGGGCTCAATGAGCAGTTCTTC
CASSLSVAGLNEQFF
>TRBV6-4|TRBD1|.|TRBJ1-1
TGTGCCAGCAGTGCGACAGGGGGTCGCACTGAAGCTTTCTTT
CASSATGGRTEAFF
>TRBV1|.|.|TRBJ2-1
TGCACCAGCAGCTTACTAGCGGGGGGGGTAAATGAGCAGTTCTTC
CTSSLLAGGVNEQFF
>TRBV18|.|.|TRBJ2-7
TGTGCCAGCTCACCATTTATGGCGGATTCCTACGAGCAGTACTTC
CASSPFMADSYEQYF
>TRBV5-1|.|.|TRBJ2-7
TGCGCCAGCAAGCCGAACACCGGGGACGAGCAGTACTTC
CASKPNTGDEQYF
>TRBV6-4|TRBD1|.|TRBJ1-1
TGTGCCAGCACCGGGGGACAGGGGAACACTGAAGCTTTCTTT
CASTGGQGNTEAFF
>TRBV3-1/TRBV3-2|.|.|TRBJ2-6
TGTGCCAGCAGCCAAGCCCCCTTACATCCGGGACTGCGGAGGGGGGCCAACGTCCTGACTTTC
CASSQAPLHPGLRRGANVLTF
>TRBV6-6|.|.|TRBJ1-6
TGTGCCAGCAGTTATGGGGGCGGGAATTCACCCCTCCACTTT
CASSYGGGNSPLHF
>TRBV12-3/TRBV12-4|.|.|TRBJ1-1
TGTGCCAGCAGTTTCGATAGCGTGTATTTGGCTTTCTTT
CASSFDSVYLAFF
>TRBV6-4|TRBD2|many|TRBJ2-3
TGTGCCAGCAGTGAAGGACTAGCGGGGGGCACAGATACGCAGTATTTT
CASSEGLAGGTDTQYF
>TRBV3-1/TRBV3-2|TRBD1|.|TRBJ1-4
TGTGCCAGCAGCCGAAGCGCAGGGGGCGGGAGCGAAAAACTGTTTTTT
CASSRSAGGGSEKLFF
>TRBV10-3|.|.|TRBJ2-1
TGTGCCATCAGTGAGTCAGGGGCTAATGAGCAGTTCTTC
CAISESGANEQFF
>TRBV28|TRBD2|.|TRBJ2-7
TGTGCCAGCAGTTTAATAGCGGGGGGCGGCTACGAGCAGTACTTC
CASSLIAGGGYEQYF
>TRBV24-1|.|.|TRBJ2-6
TGTGCCACCAGTGACTCCCTTGGGGCCAACGTCCTGACTTTC
CATSDSLGANVLTF
>TRBV30|TRBD1|.|TRBJ1-6
TGTGCCTGGAGTTTCAGGGCCCGGGACAGAAGGTCCTATAATTCACCCCTCCACTTT
CAWSFRARDRRSYNSPLHF
>TRBV27|.|.|TRBJ1-5
TGTGCCAGCAGTTCCGGAGGGACCCTCAATCAGCCCCAGCATTTT
CASSSGGTLNQPQHF
>TRBV4-1|.|.|TRBJ1-5
TGCGCCAGCAGCGACAGGTTTTCCCCTCCTAGCAATCAGCCCCAGCATTTT
CASSDRFSPPSNQPQHF
>TRBV11-2|.|few|TRBJ1-3
TGTGCCAGCAGCTTAAATAGGGGACAAGGAAACACCATATATTTT
CASSLNRGQGNTIYF
>TRBV13|.|.|TRBJ1-2
TGTGCCAGCAGCTTACCATCTCAGGATGGCTACACCTTC
CASSLPSQDGYTF